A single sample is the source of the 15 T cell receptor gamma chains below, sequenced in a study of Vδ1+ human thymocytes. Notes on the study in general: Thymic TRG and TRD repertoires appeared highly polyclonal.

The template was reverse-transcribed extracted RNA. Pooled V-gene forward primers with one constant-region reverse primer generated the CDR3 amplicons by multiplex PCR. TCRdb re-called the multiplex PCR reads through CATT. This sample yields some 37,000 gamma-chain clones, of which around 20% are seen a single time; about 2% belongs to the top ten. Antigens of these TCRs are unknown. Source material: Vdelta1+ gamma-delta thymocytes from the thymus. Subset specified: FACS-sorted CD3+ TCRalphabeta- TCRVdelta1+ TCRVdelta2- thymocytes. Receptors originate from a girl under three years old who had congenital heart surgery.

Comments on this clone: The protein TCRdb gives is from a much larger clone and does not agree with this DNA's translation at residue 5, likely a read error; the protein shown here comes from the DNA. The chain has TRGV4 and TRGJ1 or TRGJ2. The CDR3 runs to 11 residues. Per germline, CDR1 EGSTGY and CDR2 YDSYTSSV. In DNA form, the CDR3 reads TGTGCCACCTGGGCTGGGCCGAAGAAACTCTTT. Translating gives CATWAGPKKLF.

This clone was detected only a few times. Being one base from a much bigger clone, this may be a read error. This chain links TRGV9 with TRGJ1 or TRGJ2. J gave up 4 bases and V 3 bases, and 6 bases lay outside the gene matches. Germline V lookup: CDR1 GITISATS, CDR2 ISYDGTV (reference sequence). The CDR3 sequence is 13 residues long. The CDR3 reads CALWEPKYYKKLF. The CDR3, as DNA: TGTGCCTTGTGGGAGCCGAAGTATTATAAGAAACTCTTT.

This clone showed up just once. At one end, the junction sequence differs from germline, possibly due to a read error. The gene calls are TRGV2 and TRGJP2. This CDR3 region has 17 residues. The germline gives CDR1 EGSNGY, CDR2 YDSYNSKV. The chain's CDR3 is CATWGGGRHGSDWIKTF. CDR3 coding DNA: TGTGCCACCTGGGGCGGGGGCCGTCATGGGAGTGATTGGATCAAGACGTTT.

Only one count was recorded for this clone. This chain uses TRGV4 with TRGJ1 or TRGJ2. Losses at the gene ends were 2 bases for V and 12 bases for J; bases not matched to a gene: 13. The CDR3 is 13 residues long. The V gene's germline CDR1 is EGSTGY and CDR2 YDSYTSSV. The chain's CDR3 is CATWDELLSGKLF. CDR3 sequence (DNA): TGTGCCACCTGGGATGAGTTACTTTCAGGGAAACTCTTT.

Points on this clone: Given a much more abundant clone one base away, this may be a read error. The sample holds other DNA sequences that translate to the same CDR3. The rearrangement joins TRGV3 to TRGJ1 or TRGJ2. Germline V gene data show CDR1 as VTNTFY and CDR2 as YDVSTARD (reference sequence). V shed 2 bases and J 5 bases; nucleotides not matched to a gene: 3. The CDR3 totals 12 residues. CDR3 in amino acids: CATWDKHYKKLF. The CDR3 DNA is TGTGCCACCTGGGACAAGCATTATAAGAAACTCTTT.

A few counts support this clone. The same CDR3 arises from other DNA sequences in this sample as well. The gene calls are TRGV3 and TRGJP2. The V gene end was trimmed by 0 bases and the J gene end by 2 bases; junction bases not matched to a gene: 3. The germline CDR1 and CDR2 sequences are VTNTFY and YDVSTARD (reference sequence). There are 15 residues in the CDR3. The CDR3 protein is CATWDRHSSDWIKTF. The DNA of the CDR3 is TGTGCCACCTGGGACAGGCACAGTAGTGATTGGATCAAGACGTTT.

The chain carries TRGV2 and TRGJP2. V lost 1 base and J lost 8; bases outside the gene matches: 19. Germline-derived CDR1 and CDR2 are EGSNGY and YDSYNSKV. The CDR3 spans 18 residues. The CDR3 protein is CATWDGIVRGERDWIKTF. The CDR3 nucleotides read TGTGCCACCTGGGACGGAATAGTCCGCGGGGAGAGGGATTGGATCAAGACGTTT.

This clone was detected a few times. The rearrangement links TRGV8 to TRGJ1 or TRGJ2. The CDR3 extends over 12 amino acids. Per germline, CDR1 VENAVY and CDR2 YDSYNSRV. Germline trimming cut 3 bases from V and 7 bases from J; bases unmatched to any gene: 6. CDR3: CATWDPGYKKLF. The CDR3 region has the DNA TGTGCCACCTGGGATCCAGGATATAAGAAACTCTTT.

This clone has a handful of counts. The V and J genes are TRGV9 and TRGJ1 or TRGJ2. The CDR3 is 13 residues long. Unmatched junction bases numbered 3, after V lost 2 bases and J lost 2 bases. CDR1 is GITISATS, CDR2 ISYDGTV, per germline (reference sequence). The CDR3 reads CALWEADYYKKLF. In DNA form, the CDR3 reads TGTGCCTTGTGGGAGGCAGATTATTATAAGAAACTCTTT.

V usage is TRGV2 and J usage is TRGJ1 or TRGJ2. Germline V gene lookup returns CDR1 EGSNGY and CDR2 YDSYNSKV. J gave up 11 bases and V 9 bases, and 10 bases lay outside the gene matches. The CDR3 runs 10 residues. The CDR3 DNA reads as TGTGCCACCCCCCCCGGGGAGAAACTCTTT. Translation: CATPPGEKLF.

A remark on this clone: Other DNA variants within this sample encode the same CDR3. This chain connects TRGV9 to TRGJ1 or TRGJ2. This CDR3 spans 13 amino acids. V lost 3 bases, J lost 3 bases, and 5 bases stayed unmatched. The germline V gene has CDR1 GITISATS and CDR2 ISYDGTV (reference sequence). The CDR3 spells CALWETSYYKKLF. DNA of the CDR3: TGTGCCTTGTGGGAGACCTCTTATTATAAGAAACTCTTT.

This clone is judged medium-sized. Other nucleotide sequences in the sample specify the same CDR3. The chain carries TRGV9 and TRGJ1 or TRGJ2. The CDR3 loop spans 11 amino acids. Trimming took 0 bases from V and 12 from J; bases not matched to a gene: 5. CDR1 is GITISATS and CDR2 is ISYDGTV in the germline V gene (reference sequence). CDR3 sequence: CALWEVLGKLF. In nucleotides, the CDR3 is TGTGCCTTGTGGGAGGTGCTTGGGAAACTCTTT.

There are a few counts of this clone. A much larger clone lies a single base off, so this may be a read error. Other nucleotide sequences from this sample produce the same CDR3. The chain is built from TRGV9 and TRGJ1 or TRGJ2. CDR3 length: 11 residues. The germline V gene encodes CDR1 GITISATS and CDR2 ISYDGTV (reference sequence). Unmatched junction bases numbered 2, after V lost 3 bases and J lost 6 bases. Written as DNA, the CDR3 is TGTGCCTTGTGGGAGAGTTATAAGAAACTCTTT. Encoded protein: CALWESYKKLF.

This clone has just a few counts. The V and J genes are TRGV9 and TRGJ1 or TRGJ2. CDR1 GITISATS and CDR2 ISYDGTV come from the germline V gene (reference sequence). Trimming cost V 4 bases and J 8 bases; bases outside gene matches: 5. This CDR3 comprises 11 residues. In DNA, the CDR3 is TGTGCCTTGTGGGATCGGGATAAGAAACTCTTT. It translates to CALWDRDKKLF.

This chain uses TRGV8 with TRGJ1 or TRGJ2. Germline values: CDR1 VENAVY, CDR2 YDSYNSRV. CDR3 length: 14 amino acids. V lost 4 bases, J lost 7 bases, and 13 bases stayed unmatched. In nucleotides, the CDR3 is TGTGCCACCTGGGACGCCCCATTGGGATATAAGAAACTCTTT. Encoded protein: CATWDAPLGYKKLF.